Presented here are 32 T cell receptor beta chains from one specimen sequenced in a study of blood T cell repertoires in COVID-19. Sequencing was performed with immunoSEQ multiplex PCR; in TCRdb, only in-frame clones are kept and a portion is missing. This table holds 140,000 to 150,000 clones, roughly 80% found once. The sample comprised peripheral blood. The source is a human donor in a cohort sampled during active COVID-19.

V usage is TRBV29-1 and J usage is TRBJ1-1, with a possible D match to TRBD1 (6 bases). V was trimmed by 3 bases and J by 4 bases, leaving 12 bases between them. This CDR3 contains 13 residues. Germline loops: CDR1 SQVTM, CDR2 ANQGSEA. The CDR3 is CSVDRGGRTEAFF. The CDR3 region has the DNA TGCAGCGTTGATAGGGGGGGACGCACTGAAGCTTTCTTT.

The genes are TRBV5-5 and TRBJ1-5, with 10 bases identical to TRBD1. The CDR3 spans 17 residues. Germline trimming cut 0 bases from V and 2 bases from J; bases unmatched to any gene: 5. The germline gives CDR1 SGHKS, CDR2 YYEKEE (reference sequence). The chain's CDR3 is CASSLGGGTGGNQPQHF. The CDR3 DNA sequence: TGTGCCAGCAGCTTGGGGGGCGGGACAGGGGGCAATCAGCCCCAGCATTTT. Looking up the rest from reference TRBV5-5 and TRBJ1-5 gives the full variable domain: DAGVTQSPTHLIKTRGQQVTLRCSPISGHKSVSWYQQVLGQGPQFIFQYYEKEERGRGNFPDRFSARQFPNYSSELNVNALLLGDSALYLCASSLGGGTGGNQPQHFGDGTRLSIL.

The chain is built from TRBV6-5 and TRBJ1-5; 10 bases agree with TRBD1. CDR3 size: 14 residues. Losses at the gene ends were 6 bases for V and 6 bases for J; bases not matched to a gene: 5. In germline, CDR1 is MNHEY, CDR2 SVGAGI. CDR3 DNA sequence: TGTGCCAGCAGCCCGACAGGGGGCGGTCAGCCCCAGCATTTT. This gives the protein CASSPTGGGQPQHF.

Regarding this clone: Other DNA sequences of this sample code for an identical CDR3. The chain recombines TRBV5-4 with TRBJ2-2, with 9 bases aligning to TRBD1. With 3 bases clipped from V and 0 bases from J, the junction kept 3 bases outside the gene matches. The CDR3 runs 16 residues. CDR1 is SGHNT, CDR2 YYREEE, per germline (reference sequence). The CDR3 reads CASSSGQGANTGELFF. In nucleotides, the CDR3 is TGTGCCAGCAGCTCGGGACAGGGAGCGAACACCGGGGAGCTGTTTTTT.

The CDR3 sequence is CATSRQGNTDTQYF. In DNA, the CDR3 is TGTGCCACCAGCCGACAGGGTAACACAGATACGCAGTATTTT. This chain connects TRBV2 to TRBJ2-3; 7 bases agree with TRBD1. The CDR3 is 14 residues long. After removal of 10 bases from V and 2 bases from J, the junction contained 9 bases not matched to a gene. Germline V gives CDR1 SNHLY, CDR2 FYNNEI.

The chain uses TRBV19 and TRBJ2-5; 8 positions match TRBD2. Trimming took 8 bases from V and 6 from J; bases not matched to a gene: 8. From germline, CDR1 is LNHDA and CDR2 SQIVND (reference sequence). The CDR3 consists of 13 residues. CDR3 protein: CASGAGGRQTQYF. CDR3 DNA: TGTGCCAGTGGAGCGGGCGGGAGGCAGACCCAGTACTTC. The variable domain in full, completed from reference TRBV19 and TRBJ2-5, reads DGGITQSPKYLFRKEGQNVTLSCEQNLNHDAMYWYRQDPGQGLRLIYYSQIVNDFQKGDIAEGYSVSREKKESFPLTVTSAQKNPTAFYLCASGAGGRQTQYFGPGTRLLVL.

This clone appeared a few times. CDR3 amino acids: CASSLAAWELYGYTF. CDR3 DNA sequence: TGTGCCAGCAGCTTAGCAGCGTGGGAGCTCTATGGCTACACCTTC. This rearrangement joins TRBV7-9 to TRBJ1-2; D unclear. CDR1 is SEHNR, CDR2 FQNEAQ, per germline (reference sequence). CDR3 length equals 15 residues. Trimming cost V 0 bases and J 4 bases, with 12 bases left between them.

V usage is TRBV28 and J usage is TRBJ1-1; D is possibly TRBD1 (5 bases). From germline, CDR1 is MDHEN and CDR2 SYDVKM. The CDR3 totals 13 residues. The V end was cut by 8 bases, the J end by 0 bases, with 10 bases between. The CDR3 coding sequence is TGTGCCAGCGGATCCAGGGTGAACACTGAAGCTTTCTTT. Residues: CASGSRVNTEAFF.

The rearrangement joins TRBV28 to TRBJ2-2; 8 bases line up with TRBD1. CDR3 size: 14 residues. Germline assignment: CDR1 MDHEN and CDR2 SYDVKM. Trimming at V came to 6 bases and at J to 1 base, leaving 1 base not matched to a gene. The DNA for the CDR3 is TGTGCCAGCAGCGACAGGGGGAACACCGGGGAGCTGTTTTTT. It encodes CASSDRGNTGELFF. Full variable domain (outside the CDR3, taken from reference TRBV28 and TRBJ2-2): DVKVTQSSRYLVKRTGEKVFLECVQDMDHENMFWYRQDPGLGLRLIYFSYDVKMKEKGDIPEGYSVSREKKERFSLILESASTNQTSMYLCASSDRGNTGELFFGEGSRLTVL.

The count of this clone is one. The chain is built from TRBV19 and TRBJ1-1; D is unresolved. The ends were cut back, 4 bases at V and 3 bases at J, with 9 bases in the middle. This CDR3 region has 13 residues. Germline lookup yields CDR1 LNHDA and CDR2 SQIVND (reference sequence). The CDR3 coding sequence is TGTGCCAGTAGTAAATCGGCGGACACTGAAGCTTTCTTT. This gives the protein CASSKSADTEAFF.

The chain combines TRBV7-2 with TRBJ2-4, with D tentatively TRBD2 (7 bases). V lost 2 bases to trimming and J lost 7 bases, with 15 bases between them. Per germline, CDR1 SGHTA and CDR2 FQGNSA. The CDR3 spans 15 residues. CDR3 sequence reads: CASSLLGRGRNIQYF. CDR3 DNA sequence: TGTGCCAGCAGCTTATTGGGGCGGGGGCGGAACATTCAGTACTTC.

The chain joins TRBV19 to TRBJ2-2; 11 bases line up with TRBD1. Per the germline V gene, CDR1 is LNHDA and CDR2 is SQIVND (reference sequence). V lost 7 bases, J lost 7 bases, and 11 bases stayed unmatched. This CDR3 comprises 16 residues. The CDR3 loop reads CASNPRTGGMVGELFF. The CDR3 bases are TGTGCCAGTAACCCAAGGACAGGGGGCATGGTCGGGGAGCTGTTTTTT.

The chain recombines TRBV11-2 with TRBJ2-7; 8 bases map to TRBD1. The CDR3 runs 13 residues. Looked up from germline, CDR1 is SGHAT and CDR2 is FQNNGV. The V and J ends lost 5 bases and 4 bases, in that order; junction bases with no gene match: 4. CDR3 DNA sequence: TGTGCCAGCAGCCGGACAGGGCCTTACGAGCAGTACTTC. Protein: CASSRTGPYEQYF.

The rearrangement uses TRBV5-1 and TRBJ1-4; TRBD1 agrees at 7 bases. Germline V gene lookup returns CDR1 SGHRS and CDR2 YFSETQ. V lost 0 bases and J lost 4; bases outside the gene matches: 6. The CDR3 has 16 residues. CDR3 in amino acids: CASSLAEGTDNEKLFF. The CDR3 DNA reads as TGCGCCAGCAGCTTGGCCGAAGGGACAGATAATGAAAAACTGTTTTTT.

This clone is a singleton in its sample. CDR3 sequence (DNA): TGCAGCGTAGGCGGACAGGGTTCAAGGGGCACCGGGGAGCTGTTTTTT. Its translation is CSVGGQGSRGTGELFF. V and J are TRBV29-1 and TRBJ2-2; TRBD1 aligns across 8 bases. The CDR3 is 16 amino acids. Trimming removed 6 bases from V and 4 bases from J; junction bases left unmatched: 13. Germline V gene data show CDR1 as SQVTM and CDR2 as ANQGSEA.

J is TRBJ2-2 and V is TRBV11-2, with D perhaps TRBD2 (5 bases). This CDR3 is 15 amino acids long. V was clipped by 1 base and J by 4 bases, with 10 bases between them. Germline CDR1 reads SGHAT; CDR2 reads FQNNGV. The CDR3 nucleotides are TGTGCCAGCAGCTTAGTTCCGGGAAGCACCGGGGAGCTGTTTTTT. Protein sequence: CASSLVPGSTGELFF.

This chain joins TRBV5-1 and TRBJ2-1; 9 bases fit TRBD1. The CDR3 runs 15 residues. CDR1 and CDR2 (germline): SGHRS, YFSETQ. With V trimmed by 1 base and J by 10 bases, 9 bases remained unmatched. CDR3 sequence: CASSLTGTGTAEQFF. The DNA of the CDR3 is TGCGCCAGCAGCTTGACCGGGACAGGGACCGCCGAGCAGTTCTTC.

This clone was observed a single time. The J gene is TRBJ1-4, the V gene TRBV18; D is unresolved. The CDR3 runs 15 residues. V lost 2 bases to trimming and J lost 8 bases, with 15 bases between them. Germline loops: CDR1 KGHSH, CDR2 LQKENI. This CDR3 is CASSPTPPGREKLFF. The DNA for the CDR3 is TGTGCCAGCTCACCAACCCCACCCGGGAGAGAAAAACTGTTTTTT.

Turning to this clone: At one end, the junction sequence differs from germline, possibly due to a read error. The rearrangement uses TRBV5-4 and TRBJ2-1, with TRBD2 matching over 10 bases. Germline CDR1 reads SGHNT; CDR2 reads YYREEE (reference sequence). The CDR3 spans 15 residues. In DNA, the CDR3 is TGTGCCAACAGCTTGGAAGCGGGGGGGAGCAATGAGCAGTTCTTC. This sequence encodes CANSLEAGGSNEQFF.

V gene TRBV7-8 combines with J gene TRBJ2-1, with 8 bases fitting TRBD1. This CDR3 spans 13 amino acids. From germline, CDR1 is SGHVS and CDR2 FQNEAQ. V shed 5 bases and J 8 bases; nucleotides not matched to a gene: 5. The CDR3 sequence is CASSEDRGDEQFF. The CDR3 nucleotides are TGTGCCAGCAGCGAAGACAGGGGCGATGAGCAGTTCTTC. Full variable domain (remainder filled in from reference TRBV7-8 and TRBJ2-1): GAGVSQSPRYKVAKRGQDVALRCDPISGHVSLFWYQQALGQGPEFLTYFQNEAQLDKSGLPSDRFFAERPEGSVSTLKIQRTQQEDSAVYLCASSEDRGDEQFFGPGTRLTVL.

The J gene is TRBJ1-2, the V gene TRBV28, with a tentative D call TRBD1 (5 bases). Trimming left V 3 bases short and J 3 bases short, with 17 bases between. This CDR3 comprises 16 residues. Germline V gene lookup returns CDR1 MDHEN and CDR2 SYDVKM. CDR3 residues: CASSFPQNGQDYGYTF. The CDR3 DNA reads as TGTGCCAGCAGTTTCCCCCAGAACGGACAAGACTATGGCTACACCTTC.

The rearrangement uses TRBV9 and TRBJ2-3; a weak D match, TRBD2 (6 bases). The V and J ends lost 2 bases and 0 bases respectively, with 10 bases between them. CDR1 is SGDLS and CDR2 is YYNGEE in the germline V gene. The CDR3 has 15 residues. Written as DNA, the CDR3 is TGTGCCAGCAGCGTTTTGGCGGGAAGCACAGATACGCAGTATTTT. Residues: CASSVLAGSTDTQYF.

The V call is TRBV28, the J call TRBJ1-4; D unclear. This CDR3 is built from 16 residues. The V gene lost 3 bases and the J gene lost 0 bases, with 11 bases spanning the gap. Germline CDR1 MDHEN, CDR2 SYDVKM. This chain's CDR3 is CASSFSTQPTNEKLFF. The CDR3 DNA reads TGTGCCAGCAGTTTTTCGACACAACCAACTAATGAAAAACTGTTTTTT.

This clone has a handful of counts. The V and J genes are TRBV12-3 or TRBV12-4 and TRBJ1-3; D is uncertain. CDR3 size: 12 residues. V gave up 3 bases and J gave up 7 bases, with 7 bases separating them. CDR3 in DNA: TGTGCCAGCAGTTTCGGGATGAACACCATATATTTT. It yields the protein CASSFGMNTIYF.

V usage is TRBV5-6 and J usage is TRBJ2-1; no firm D call. V gave up 7 bases and J gave up 8 bases, with 13 bases separating them. CDR1 and CDR2 from the germline V gene are SGHDT and YYEEEE. The CDR3 covers 12 residues. CDR3 in amino acids: CASPKRVDEQFF. The CDR3 DNA reads TGTGCCAGCCCTAAACGGGTGGATGAGCAGTTCTTC.

The V gene is TRBV9, the J gene TRBJ2-2; D unclear. The V end lost 6 bases, the J end lost 0 bases, and 12 bases lay between the germline ends. The CDR3 runs 15 residues. Germline lookup yields CDR1 SGDLS and CDR2 YYNGEE. The CDR3 loop is CASIARTTNTGELFF. CDR3 coding DNA: TGTGCCAGCATCGCTCGCACAACGAACACCGGGGAGCTGTTTTTT.

The chain couples TRBV7-2 to TRBJ2-7; D is possibly TRBD2 (6 bases). From germline, CDR1 is SGHTA and CDR2 FQGNSA. This CDR3 has 16 residues. Trimming stripped 5 bases from V and 1 base from J, with 18 bases between. The CDR3 here is CASSVGSGTPSYEQYF. CDR3 DNA: TGTGCCAGCAGCGTGGGTAGCGGAACCCCTTCCTACGAGCAGTACTTC.

The chain employs TRBV5-1 and TRBJ1-4; 7 nucleotides align to TRBD1. The J segment lost 7 bases and the V segment lost 3 bases, leaving 9 bases of the junction unmatched. Germline V gene sequence: CDR1 SGHRS, CDR2 YFSETQ. The CDR3 totals 15 residues. CDR3: CASSYQGDDGEKLFF. The CDR3 DNA follows: TGCGCCAGCAGCTACCAGGGGGATGATGGTGAAAAACTGTTTTTT.

The chain links TRBV7-9 to TRBJ2-1; 9 bases line up with TRBD1. CDR1 and CDR2 (germline): SEHNR, FQNEAQ (reference sequence). Germline trimming cut 2 bases from V and 4 bases from J; bases unmatched to any gene: 9. The CDR3 covers 17 residues. Written as DNA, the CDR3 is TGTGCCAGCAGCTTATTACGGAGGACAGGGGCTTACAATGAGCAGTTCTTC. It codes for CASSLLRRTGAYNEQFF.

The rearrangement joins TRBV19 to TRBJ2-7; TRBD2 matches 8 bases. The CDR3 runs 15 residues. The V and J ends lost 6 bases and 0 bases, in that order; junction bases with no gene match: 7. Germline assignment: CDR1 LNHDA and CDR2 SQIVND (reference sequence). CDR3 sequence (DNA): TGTGCCAGTAGCGCGGGGGGAGGGGTCTCCTACGAGCAGTACTTC. This translates into CASSAGGGVSYEQYF.

This sequence joins TRBV4-2 and TRBJ2-3; D not resolved. CDR1 is LGHNA, CDR2 YNFKEQ, per germline. This CDR3 is 14 amino acids long. V was cut by 0 bases and J by 5 bases, with 9 bases left in between. The CDR3 spells CASSQEMRGDTQYF. CDR3 DNA: TGTGCCAGCAGCCAAGAGATGCGCGGAGATACGCAGTATTTT.

This sequence joins TRBV27 and TRBJ1-1, with 9 nucleotides matching TRBD1. CDR1 MNHEY and CDR2 SMNVEV come from the germline V gene (reference sequence). V gave up 1 base and J gave up 0 bases; unmatched junction bases: 9. This CDR3 is 18 amino acids long. CDR3 protein: CASSLFSSRTGVNTEAFF. CDR3 DNA sequence: TGTGCCAGCAGTTTATTCTCTTCAAGGACAGGGGTGAACACTGAAGCTTTCTTT.